The clone carrying this T cell receptor (beta chain) was found many times. By 5'RACE template switching, TCR cDNA was produced, with a universal primer site and UMIs added in the process. In TCRdb, the 5' RACE reads were re-called with MiXCR into one record per CDR3 protein. This sample has about 29,000 distinct CDR3 sequences, with around 4.6% found just once. This entry is derived from a study of T cells after yellow fever vaccination. The CDR3 spans 14 residues. Germline CDR1 reads SQVTM; CDR2 reads ANQGSEA. Losses at the gene ends were 7 bases for V and 5 bases for J; bases not matched to a gene: 10.

This receptor was taken from a man aged 25-45 years who received the YFV17D yellow fever vaccine. This sequence joins TRBV29-1 and TRBJ2-5; TRBD2 matches at 10 bases. The sample consisted of CD8+ T cells sorted from PBMCs, taken 10 days after the yellow fever booster vaccination. DNA of the CDR3: TGCAGCGCCCCCCCTAGCGGGAGCTCCGAGACCCAGTACTTC. This sequence encodes CSAPPSGSSETQYF.